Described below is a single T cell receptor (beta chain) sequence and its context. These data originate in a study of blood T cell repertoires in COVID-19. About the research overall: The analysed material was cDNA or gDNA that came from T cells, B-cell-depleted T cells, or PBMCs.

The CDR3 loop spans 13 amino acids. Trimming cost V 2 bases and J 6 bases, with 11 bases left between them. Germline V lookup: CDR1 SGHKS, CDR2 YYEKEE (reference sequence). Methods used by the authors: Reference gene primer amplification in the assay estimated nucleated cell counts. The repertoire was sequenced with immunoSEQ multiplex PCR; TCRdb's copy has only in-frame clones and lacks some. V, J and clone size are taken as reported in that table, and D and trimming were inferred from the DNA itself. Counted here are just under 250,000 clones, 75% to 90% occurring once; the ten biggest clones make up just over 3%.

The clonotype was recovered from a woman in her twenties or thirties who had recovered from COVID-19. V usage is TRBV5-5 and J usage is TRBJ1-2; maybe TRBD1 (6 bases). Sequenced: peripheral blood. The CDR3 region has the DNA TGTGCCAGCAGCTTTCCAGGGGTAGATGGCTACACCTTC. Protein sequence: CASSFPGVDGYTF.